Sequencing of this TCR beta chain was carried out in a study of blood T cell repertoires in COVID-19. About the study: T cells, B-cell-depleted T cells, or PBMCs provided the cDNA or gDNA that served as material.

Authors' data handling: Counts of nucleated cells, estimated from reference gene primer amplification, were obtained. Some clones are missing from TCRdb's copy, which holds only in-frame ones; the method was immunoSEQ multiplex PCR. V and J calls and clone size are copied from that table; D and trimming were computed from the DNA. The data show 100,000 to 120,000 clones, roughly 85% seen once. This CDR3 contains 16 residues. V shed 4 bases and J shed 0 bases, with 12 bases lying between them. CDR1 KGHDR and CDR2 SFDVKD come from the germline V gene. This clone showed up just once. V and J are TRBV24-1 and TRBJ2-1; D is perhaps TRBD2 (6 bases). The receptor's source is a human donor in a cohort sampled during active COVID-19. The sample comprised peripheral blood. For the CDR3, the DNA is TGTGCCACCAGTGAACCTAGCGCGAGCTCCTACAATGAGCAGTTCTTC. Translating gives CATSEPSASSYNEQFF.